This T cell receptor (beta chain) was captured by sequencing in a study of cytomegalovirus exposure and HLA in healthy donors. Findings and caveats of the study: Altogether, around 160 TCR beta chains were recorded as cytomegalovirus-associated. The TCR clusters that emerged in the first cohort tended, a later analysis found, to co-occur in the 120 or so validation repertoires. For cytomegalovirus status, the classifier reportedly gave diagnoses with high specificity and sensitivity. Rare TCR sequences dominated, though some public TCRs recurred in many donors.

Assay: immunoSEQ multiplex PCR; the TCRdb copy retains only in-frame clones and omits some. The data contain more than 300,000 clones, 86% of them singletons. This clone appeared a few times. The target antigen is unknown. Germline-derived CDR1 and CDR2 are ENHRY and SYGVKD. The CDR3 sequence is 15 residues long. V dropped 10 bases and J dropped 8 bases, with 21 bases sitting between them. The TCR comes from a woman aged 18-29 years in good health and CMV-seronegative. Sequencing input: PBMCs. The chain carries TRBV10-3 and TRBJ1-6; tentatively, D is TRBD1 (5 bases). The CDR3 sequence is CATGLGHSPDSPLHF. The CDR3 DNA sequence: TGTGCCACCGGGTTGGGGCATTCTCCCGATTCACCCCTCCACTTT.